Shown below are 29 T cell receptor beta chains from a single sample sequenced in a study of CD4 T cells in relation to SARS-CoV-2 and coronaviruses. Using immunoSEQ multiplex PCR, the repertoire was profiled, and TCRdb retains in-frame clones only, with some absent. This sample has 60,000 to 75,000 clones, with over 90% found just once. Unexposed donor CD4+ T cells date from about 2010-2018, before the COVID-19 pandemic. Source material: naive CD4+ T cells from PBMCs. Subset noted: naive CD4+ T cells isolated by negative enrichment. The origin of the receptors is a human donor in good health.

CDR3 loop: CASSFRGENSPLHF. DNA for the CDR3: TGTGCCAGCAGTTTCAGGGGTGAGAATTCACCCCTCCACTTT. The chain couples TRBV28 to TRBJ1-6, with D maybe TRBD1 (6 bases). Deletions cut 3 bases from V and 7 bases from J, with 10 bases between. CDR3 length: 14 residues. Germline lookup yields CDR1 MDHEN and CDR2 SYDVKM.

The chain carries TRBV28 and TRBJ1-2; D gene uncertain. This CDR3 contains 16 residues. Germline values: CDR1 MDHEN, CDR2 SYDVKM. Trimming left V 5 bases short and J 4 bases short, with 20 bases between. The CDR3 coding sequence is TGTGCCAGCAGTCGGCAGGACTACTCACAAATCTATGGCTACACCTTC. This encodes CASSRQDYSQIYGYTF.

This clone came up once. The V gene is TRBV7-9, the J gene TRBJ2-5; TRBD2 matches at 10 bases. Germline assignment: CDR1 SEHNR and CDR2 FQNEAQ (reference sequence). Trimming took 4 bases from V and 4 from J; bases not matched to a gene: 9. There are 16 residues in the CDR3. The CDR3 nucleotides are TGTGCCAGCAGCTCTTATAGCGGGGGGCCCGGAGAGACCCAGTACTTC. This encodes CASSSYSGGPGETQYF. Full variable domain (missing parts from reference TRBV7-9 and TRBJ2-5): DTGVSQNPRHKITKRGQNVTFRCDPISEHNRLYWYRQTLGQGPEFLTYFQNEAQLEKSRLLSDRFSAERPKGSFSTLEIQRTEQGDSAMYLCASSSYSGGPGETQYFGPGTRLLVL.

V gene TRBV10-3 combines with J gene TRBJ1-2; 7 bases are shared with TRBD1. Germline values: CDR1 ENHRY, CDR2 SYGVKD. This CDR3 contains 14 residues. The trim removed 4 bases at V and 7 bases at J, leaving 9 bases unmatched. CDR3 amino acids: CAISADREGTGYTF. The CDR3 coding sequence is TGTGCCATCAGTGCCGACAGGGAAGGAACTGGCTACACCTTC.

V usage is TRBV5-1 and J usage is TRBJ2-4; TRBD2 matches 15 bases. Germline V gives CDR1 SGHRS, CDR2 YFSETQ. Losses at the gene ends were 3 bases for V and 2 bases for J; bases not matched to a gene: 12. CDR3 size: 20 residues. In nucleotides, the CDR3 is TGCGCCAGCAGCTCTTGGACTAGCGGGAGGGCCTGGTTGACCAAAAACATTCAGTACTTC. Its translation is CASSSWTSGRAWLTKNIQYF.

The CDR3: CASSDTGTSGRSSYNEQFF. Here the CDR3 DNA reads TGTGCCAGCAGCGACACCGGGACTAGCGGCCGAAGCTCCTACAATGAGCAGTTCTTC. This sequence joins TRBV2 and TRBJ2-1, with 11 bases that match TRBD2. The ends lost 6 bases at V and 0 bases at J; junction bases unmatched: 13. Germline CDR1 SNHLY, CDR2 FYNNEI. The CDR3 spans 19 residues.

The V and J genes are TRBV5-1 and TRBJ1-1, with no clear D. The CDR3 consists of 12 residues. Germline-derived CDR1 and CDR2 are SGHRS and YFSETQ. The V gene lost 3 bases and the J gene lost 12 bases, with 15 bases spanning the gap. CDR3 sequence (DNA): TGCGCCAGCAGCTCCACCGGGTTAATTACTTTCTTT. This codes for CASSSTGLITFF.

The J gene is TRBJ1-4, the V gene TRBV28; no firm D call. V was pared by 5 bases and J by 7 bases, with 17 bases between. CDR1 MDHEN and CDR2 SYDVKM come from the germline V gene. The CDR3 consists of 15 residues. The CDR3 reads CASSPPVTEFEKLFF. The CDR3 region has the DNA TGTGCCAGCAGTCCCCCGGTAACGGAGTTTGAAAAACTGTTTTTT. Filled out from reference TRBV28 and TRBJ1-4, the complete variable domain reads DVKVTQSSRYLVKRTGEKVFLECVQDMDHENMFWYRQDPGLGLRLIYFSYDVKMKEKGDIPEGYSVSREKKERFSLILESASTNQTSMYLCASSPPVTEFEKLFFGSGTQLSVL.

This chain uses TRBV9 with TRBJ1-6; possible D gene TRBD1, 5 bases. The CDR3 totals 15 residues. Germline CDR1 reads SGDLS; CDR2 reads YYNGEE. The germline V and J ends were trimmed by 0 bases and 6 bases, with 10 bases remaining between them. The CDR3: CASSVGGSRNSPLHF. The DNA for the CDR3 is TGTGCCAGCAGCGTAGGGGGGAGCCGTAATTCACCCCTCCACTTT.

This clone has a single count. The chain has TRBV2 and TRBJ1-3, with D hard to call. Germline V gives CDR1 SNHLY, CDR2 FYNNEI. The CDR3 covers 14 residues. Trimming cost V 2 bases and J 3 bases, with 8 bases left between them. Here the CDR3 reads CASSENGDGNTIYF. CDR3 nucleotide sequence: TGTGCCAGCAGTGAAAATGGGGATGGAAACACCATATATTTT.

This rearrangement joins TRBV3-1 (or the pseudogene TRBV3-2) to TRBJ2-1; D call uncertain. V dropped 5 bases and J dropped 4 bases, with 12 bases sitting between them. The germline gives CDR1 LGHDT, CDR2 YNNKEL (reference sequence). CDR3 length equals 14 residues. CDR3 amino acids: CASSKGSVYNEQFF. In DNA form, the CDR3 reads TGTGCCAGCAGCAAAGGCTCTGTTTACAATGAGCAGTTCTTC.

This chain links TRBV11-3 with TRBJ2-2, with TRBD2 matching 7 bases. CDR3 length equals 16 residues. Unmatched junction bases numbered 6, after V lost 3 bases and J lost 2 bases. CDR1 and CDR2 (germline): SGHNT, YENEEA. In nucleotides, the CDR3 is TGTGCCAGCAGCTTGGGTGGCGGGAGCAACACCGGGGAGCTGTTTTTT. Encoded protein: CASSLGGGSNTGELFF.

The genes are TRBV2 and TRBJ1-1; 8 positions agree with TRBD1. Germline V gene sequence: CDR1 SNHLY, CDR2 FYNNEI. The CDR3 loop spans 13 amino acids. The V gene end was trimmed by 6 bases and the J gene end by 5 bases; junction bases not matched to a gene: 5. The CDR3 nucleotides read TGTGCCAGCAGCGGACAGGGAGGAACTGAAGCTTTCTTT. Protein product: CASSGQGGTEAFF.

The CDR3, as DNA: TGCGCCAGCAGCACGGGACAGGCGATCTATGGCTACACCTTC. Translation: CASSTGQAIYGYTF. The gene calls are TRBV5-1 and TRBJ1-2, with 8 positions matching TRBD1. Germline V gives CDR1 SGHRS, CDR2 YFSETQ. The CDR3 sequence is 14 residues long. J gave up 4 bases and V 4 bases, and 6 bases lay outside the gene matches.

The CDR3: CASSAQGGAYEQYF. CDR3 coding DNA: TGTGCCAGCAGCGCCCAAGGGGGGGCCTACGAGCAGTACTTC. The chain uses TRBV7-3 and TRBJ2-7; D possibly corresponds to TRBD2 (7 bases). Trimming removed 5 bases from V and 2 bases from J, with 13 bases in between. The CDR3 runs to 14 residues. CDR1 and CDR2 (germline): SGHTA, FQGTGA.

The V call is TRBV19, the J call TRBJ2-3; 8 bases line up with TRBD2. Germline CDR1 LNHDA, CDR2 SQIVND (reference sequence). V lost 2 bases to trimming and J lost 0 bases; unmatched junction nucleotides: 4. This CDR3 is built from 16 residues. The DNA for the CDR3 is TGTGCCAGTAGTATACTCGGGGGGGGGAGCACAGATACGCAGTATTTT. Its protein is CASSILGGGSTDTQYF.

This rearrangement joins TRBV29-1 to TRBJ1-5; D is uncertain. The V and J ends lost 6 bases and 2 bases respectively, with 8 bases between them. The V gene's germline CDR1 is SQVTM and CDR2 ANQGSEA. The CDR3 is 12 amino acids. For the CDR3, the DNA is TGCAGCGTAGGGTCGGGCAATCAGCCCCAGCATTTT. Amino acid sequence: CSVGSGNQPQHF.

This sequence joins TRBV27 and TRBJ1-1; TRBD1 is a possible D gene (5 bases). V was clipped by 3 bases and J by 2 bases, with 13 bases between them. Looked up from germline, CDR1 is MNHEY and CDR2 is SMNVEV (reference sequence). The CDR3 spans 15 residues. The CDR3 DNA sequence: TGTGCCAGCAGTTTCGGTGCTGGGGACAACACTGAAGCTTTCTTT. Translating gives CASSFGAGDNTEAFF.

In its sample, this clone was seen once. This chain joins TRBV5-4 and TRBJ1-1; possible D gene TRBD1, 5 bases. The CDR3 has 15 residues. Deletions cut 4 bases from V and 0 bases from J, with 13 bases between. Germline CDR1 and CDR2: SGHNT and YYREEE (reference sequence). The DNA for the CDR3 is TGTGCCAGCAGCCTGCCGGGGGGGTTGAACACTGAAGCTTTCTTT. Translated, it gives CASSLPGGLNTEAFF. Looking up the rest from reference TRBV5-4 and TRBJ1-1 gives the full variable domain: ETGVTQSPTHLIKTRGQQVTLRCSSQSGHNTVSWYQQALGQGPQFIFQYYREEENGRGNFPPRFSGLQFPNYSSELNVNALELDDSALYLCASSLPGGLNTEAFFGQGTRLTVV.

The chain has TRBV5-6 and TRBJ2-1, with D perhaps TRBD2 (6 bases). The V end was cut by 0 bases, the J end by 5 bases, with 15 bases between. The CDR3 contains 16 residues. Germline-derived CDR1 and CDR2 are SGHDT and YYEEEE. The CDR3 is CASSLERGTYNNEQFF. CDR3 nucleotide sequence: TGTGCCAGCAGCTTGGAACGGGGGACCTATAACAATGAGCAGTTCTTC. The whole variable domain, remainder taken from reference TRBV5-6 and TRBJ2-1, is DAGVTQSPTHLIKTRGQQVTLRCSPKSGHDTVSWYQQALGQGPQFIFQYYEEEERQRGNFPDRFSGHQFPNYSSELNVNALLLGDSALYLCASSLERGTYNNEQFFGPGTRLTVL.

In this sample, this clone turned up once. V is TRBV28 and J is TRBJ1-1; TRBD1 matches at 9 bases. CDR3 length equals 13 residues. The germline V gene encodes CDR1 MDHEN and CDR2 SYDVKM. The V segment lost 10 bases and the J segment 1 base; nucleotides outside the gene matches: 4. CDR3 nucleotides: TGTGCCAACAGGGGGCGGGGGAACACTGAAGCTTTCTTT. Its protein product is CANRGRGNTEAFF.

The chain recombines TRBV7-2 with TRBJ2-7; weak D call: TRBD2 (5 bases). The germline V and J ends were trimmed by 5 bases and 0 bases, with 14 bases remaining between them. This CDR3 spans 15 amino acids. In germline, CDR1 is SGHTA, CDR2 FQGNSA. The CDR3 here is CASSPTGSLSYEQYF. The CDR3 DNA reads TGTGCCAGCAGCCCCACGGGGTCCCTCTCCTACGAGCAGTACTTC.

The chain joins TRBV5-1 to TRBJ2-1, with 11 bases identical to TRBD2. Germline CDR1 reads SGHRS; CDR2 reads YFSETQ. The ends lost 4 bases at V and 8 bases at J; junction bases unmatched: 8. This CDR3 has 15 amino acids. The CDR3 here is CASSPTGTSGDEQFF. CDR3 DNA sequence: TGCGCCAGCAGCCCGACCGGGACTAGCGGCGATGAGCAGTTCTTC.

This clone has just one count. The gene calls are TRBV19 and TRBJ2-3; 8 bases match TRBD1. The CDR3 has 14 residues. V lost 4 bases and J lost 2; bases outside the gene matches: 2. In germline, CDR1 is LNHDA, CDR2 SQIVND (reference sequence). CDR3 amino acids: CASSRDRYTDTQYF. As DNA, the CDR3 is TGTGCCAGTAGTAGGGACAGGTACACAGATACGCAGTATTTT.

The chain links TRBV11-3 to TRBJ2-1, with D maybe TRBD1 (7 bases). The V end lost 1 base, the J end lost 6 bases, and 19 bases lay between the germline ends. Germline V gives CDR1 SGHNT, CDR2 YENEEA. This CDR3 comprises 17 residues. The CDR3 region is CASSLGRLVRGLNEQFF. CDR3 coding DNA: TGTGCCAGCAGCTTAGGCAGACTAGTTAGGGGGCTCAATGAGCAGTTCTTC.

The chain recombines TRBV7-2 with TRBJ2-4; D ambiguous. Looked up from germline, CDR1 is SGHTA and CDR2 is FQGNSA. The CDR3 loop spans 14 amino acids. Trimming removed 6 bases from V and 0 bases from J, with 9 bases in between. CDR3 nucleotides: TGTGCCAGCAGTCTTCTTATAGCCAAAAACATTCAGTACTTC. Residues: CASSLLIAKNIQYF.

The V and J genes are TRBV5-6 and TRBJ1-4, with a weak D call TRBD1 (5 bases). The length of the CDR3 is 15 residues. The V gene lost 5 bases and the J gene lost 0 bases, with 11 bases spanning the gap. Germline V CDR1 and CDR2: SGHDT, YYEEEE. Here the CDR3 DNA reads TGTGCCAGCAGGCGTACAGGATCAACTAATGAAAAACTGTTTTTT. As protein: CASRRTGSTNEKLFF.

The V gene is TRBV6-1, the J gene TRBJ2-7; no clear D. Trimming left V 3 bases short and J 2 bases short, with 11 bases between. The germline CDR1 and CDR2 sequences are MNHNS and SASEGT. The CDR3 runs 14 residues. The CDR3 loop reads CASSEANGPYEQYF. In DNA, the CDR3 is TGTGCCAGCAGTGAGGCAAACGGCCCCTACGAGCAGTACTTC.

This chain connects TRBV6-6 to TRBJ2-5, with 9 bases that match TRBD1. This CDR3 has 15 amino acids. After removal of 2 bases from V and 5 bases from J, the junction contained 6 bases not matched to a gene. Germline values: CDR1 MNHNY, CDR2 SVGAGI (reference sequence). As DNA, the CDR3 is TGTGCCAGCAGTTACCCCGACAGGGGGTGGGAGACCCAGTACTTC. Amino acids: CASSYPDRGWETQYF.